The T cell receptor beta chain under discussion was sequenced for a study of persistence of HIV-infected CD4 T cells. On this clone itself: Antigen: not known. The junction and the germline gene differ at one end; a read error may be behind it.

Cells were stimulated nonspecifically with anti-CD3/anti-CD28 magnetic beads. Sorting selected CD4+ T cells upregulating both CD40 ligand and CD69. Undetectable plasma HIV-1 RNA below 50 copies/mL lasted at least 4 years. CD8-depleted PBMCs were stimulated 18 hours with anti-CD28/CD49d costimulation, CD40-blocking antibody and enfuvirtide. General observations from the study: CMV- and Gag-responding cells had lower TCRbeta richness than CD3/CD28-responding cells.

Sequencing used immunoSEQ version 4 in survey mode. Clones were read by immunoSEQ multiplex PCR, and TCRdb kept only the in-frame ones, dropping some. The sample has tens of thousands of clones; about 87% are singletons. CDR1 and CDR2 (germline): SNHLY, FYNNEI. This CDR3 is 14 amino acids long. The sequencing here drew on CD4+ T cells sorted from PBMCs after roughly 18-hour stimulation, taken from a patient who received antiretroviral therapy. The source is an adult woman with HIV who was CMV-seropositive. The chain has TRBV2 and TRBJ2-7; D may be TRBD2 (6 bases). Here the CDR3 reads CASSDLRDSHEQYF. The CDR3, as DNA: TGTGCCAGCAGTGATCTCCGGGACTCCCACGAGCAGTACTTC.